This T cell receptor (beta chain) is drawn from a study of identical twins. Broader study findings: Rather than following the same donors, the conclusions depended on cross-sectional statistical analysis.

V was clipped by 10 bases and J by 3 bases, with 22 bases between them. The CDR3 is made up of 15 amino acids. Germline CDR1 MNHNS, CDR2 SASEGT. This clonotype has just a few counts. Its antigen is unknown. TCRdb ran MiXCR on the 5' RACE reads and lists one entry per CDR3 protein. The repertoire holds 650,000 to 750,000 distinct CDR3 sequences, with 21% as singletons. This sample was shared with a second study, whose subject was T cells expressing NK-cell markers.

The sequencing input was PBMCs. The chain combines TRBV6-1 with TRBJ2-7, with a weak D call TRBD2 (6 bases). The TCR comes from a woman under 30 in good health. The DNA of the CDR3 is TGTGCCACCGCGATTAGGCTGGCGGGGTTCTACGAGCAGTACTTC. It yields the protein CATAIRLAGFYEQYF.